Shown below are 25 T cell receptor beta chains from a single sample sequenced in a study of T-cell memory formation after mild COVID-19. TCRdb reanalysed the 5' RACE reads using MiXCR and keeps one entry per CDR3 protein. The data contain around 420,000 distinct CDR3 sequences, 20% to 30% of them singletons. Material: PBMCs or a T cell subset sorted from them (not recorded which). These receptors all come from an adult woman who had mild COVID-19 (a few samples of this study predate the infection). Cell type and time point are not known.

CDR3 sequence: CASSYSGRVLTEQYF. CDR3 sequence (DNA): TGTGCCAGCAGTTACAGCGGGAGAGTTCTTACGGAGCAGTACTTC. The chain has TRBV6-2 or TRBV6-3 and TRBJ2-7, with TRBD2 matching 8 bases. The CDR3 has 15 amino acids. In germline, CDR1 is MNHEY, CDR2 SVGEGT. Unmatched junction bases numbered 10, after V lost 2 bases and J lost 7 bases.

This rearrangement joins TRBV9 to TRBJ1-2; 11 positions agree with TRBD1. Germline values: CDR1 SGDLS, CDR2 YYNGEE. The CDR3 contains 16 residues. V trimming: 0 bases; J trimming: 4 bases; junction bases outside the gene matches: 5. CDR3 in amino acids: CASSVAGQGAIYGYTF. CDR3 nucleotide sequence: TGTGCCAGCAGCGTAGCAGGACAGGGGGCGATCTATGGCTACACCTTC.

V and J are TRBV7-2 and TRBJ2-1; the match to TRBD1 covers 7 bases. The CDR3 covers 17 residues. Trimming removed 1 base from V and 3 bases from J; junction bases left unmatched: 9. Germline assignment: CDR1 SGHTA and CDR2 FQGNSA. The CDR3 region has the DNA TGTGCCAGCAGCTTAGTTTTGTCGGCAGGGGGCTACAATGAGCAGTTCTTC. Its protein product is CASSLVLSAGGYNEQFF. Full variable domain (rest looked up from reference TRBV7-2 and TRBJ2-1): GAGVSQSPSNKVTEKGKDVELRCDPISGHTALYWYRQSLGQGLEFLIYFQGNSAPDKSGLPSDRFSAERTGGSVSTLTIQRTQQEDSAVYLCASSLVLSAGGYNEQFFGPGTRLTVL.

The chain combines TRBV30 with TRBJ2-3; 11 bases are shared with TRBD2. J was trimmed by 6 bases and V by 1 base; bases with no gene match: 9. There are 16 residues in the CDR3. Germline lookup yields CDR1 GTSNPN and CDR2 SVGIG (reference sequence). The CDR3, as DNA: TGTGCCTGGAGTGGGGGACTAGCGGCTAATAGGGATACGCAGTATTTT. Its translation is CAWSGGLAANRDTQYF.

V gene TRBV2 combines with J gene TRBJ2-7, with D unresolved. Germline assignment: CDR1 SNHLY and CDR2 FYNNEI. CDR3 length: 14 amino acids. Trimming took off 4 bases at V and 7 bases at J, with 17 bases between the two ends. The CDR3 DNA reads as TGTGCCAGCAGTGTAGACCGCAGCCCACGAGAGCAGTACTTC. Translating gives CASSVDRSPREQYF.

This chain links TRBV2 with TRBJ2-2; tentative D call: TRBD2 (6 bases). V was shortened by 11 bases and J by 6 bases, with 19 bases between the two germline ends. This CDR3 contains 14 residues. The germline gives CDR1 SNHLY, CDR2 FYNNEI. CDR3 protein: CALAGWGGAGELFF. The CDR3 DNA reads as TGTGCCCTCGCGGGGTGGGGAGGTGCCGGGGAGCTGTTTTTT.

This clonotype was counted at least ten times. CDR3 sequence reads: CATSGPGTSSYEQYF. The CDR3 nucleotides are TGTGCCACCAGCGGCCCCGGGACTAGCTCCTACGAGCAGTACTTC. J is TRBJ2-7 and V is TRBV15; 8 bases fit TRBD2. Per the germline V gene, CDR1 is LNHNV and CDR2 is YYDKDF (reference sequence). This CDR3 has 15 amino acids. The V gene end was trimmed by 5 bases and the J gene end by 0 bases; junction bases not matched to a gene: 6.

The V and J genes are TRBV9 and TRBJ2-2, with 9 bases lining up with TRBD2. Germline-derived CDR1 and CDR2 are SGDLS and YYNGEE. The CDR3 is 15 residues long. Losses at the gene ends were 4 bases for V and 6 bases for J; bases not matched to a gene: 7. DNA of the CDR3: TGTGCCAGCAGCCGGCCGGGACTAGCTTCCGGGGAGCTGTTTTTT. It translates to CASSRPGLASGELFF.

The chain carries TRBV2 and TRBJ2-3, with D tentatively TRBD2 (5 bases). Trimming removed 4 bases from V and 4 bases from J, with 12 bases in between. CDR3 length: 14 amino acids. Germline loops: CDR1 SNHLY, CDR2 FYNNEI. CDR3 bases: TGTGCCAGCAGTGGAGCGGTATTACCAGATACGCAGTATTTT. Amino acid sequence: CASSGAVLPDTQYF.

This clonotype has only a few counts. The chain employs TRBV20-1 and TRBJ1-2; perhaps TRBD1 as D (6 bases). V was cut by 3 bases and J by 7 bases, with 15 bases left in between. Looked up from germline, CDR1 is DFQATT and CDR2 is SNEGSKA (reference sequence). The CDR3 is made up of 13 amino acids. CDR3: CSAREGGEFGYTF. CDR3 nucleotide sequence: TGCAGTGCTAGGGAAGGGGGAGAGTTTGGCTACACCTTC.

This clonotype came up a few times. The V and J genes are TRBV12-3 or TRBV12-4 and TRBJ1-1; D may be TRBD1 (5 bases). The CDR3 covers 14 residues. V was pared by 8 bases and J by 4 bases, with 17 bases between. The CDR3 protein is CASETAGTGTEAFF. The CDR3 bases are TGTGCCAGCGAAACGGCAGGGACGGGCACTGAAGCTTTCTTT.

This clonotype was counted between two and nine times. The chain employs TRBV12-3 or TRBV12-4 and TRBJ2-7, with D possibly TRBD1 on 6 matching bases. Trimming took off 6 bases at V and 3 bases at J, with 15 bases between the two ends. CDR3 length equals 14 residues. CDR3 residues: CASRATGSDYEQYF. In DNA form, the CDR3 reads TGTGCCAGCAGGGCGACAGGTTCAGACTACGAGCAGTACTTC.

This clonotype was recorded a few times. The rearrangement links TRBV5-1 to TRBJ2-7; 7 bases are shared with TRBD2. CDR1 and CDR2 from the germline V gene are SGHRS and YFSETQ. The length of the CDR3 is 16 residues. Trimming removed 4 bases from V and 3 bases from J; junction bases left unmatched: 13. The CDR3 nucleotides read TGCGCCAGCAGCCACGGCTGGGCTAGCGGAGGCTACGAGCAGTACTTC. It translates to CASSHGWASGGYEQYF.

Here the CDR3 DNA reads TGCGCCAGCAGCCAAGTGAGTAAGGTACACAACACTGAAGCTTTCTTT. Translated: CASSQVSKVHNTEAFF. The V gene is TRBV4-1, the J gene TRBJ1-1, with D hard to call. Germline V gives CDR1 MGHRA, CDR2 YSYEKL. V lost 1 base, J lost 2 bases, and 14 bases lay in between. The CDR3 extends over 16 amino acids.

There are a few counts of this clonotype. J is TRBJ1-2 and V is TRBV20-1, with 10 positions matching TRBD1. J was trimmed by 4 bases and V by 6 bases; bases with no gene match: 5. In germline, CDR1 is DFQATT, CDR2 SNEGSKA (reference sequence). The CDR3 extends over 13 amino acids. In DNA, the CDR3 is TGCAGTGCCTTGACAGGGGGCGTCTATGGCTACACCTTC. Residues: CSALTGGVYGYTF.

This clonotype was detected only a few times. This sequence joins TRBV5-1 and TRBJ2-1, with unresolved D. This CDR3 has 13 amino acids. V gave up 6 bases and J gave up 0 bases, with 7 bases separating them. Germline V gene data show CDR1 as SGHRS and CDR2 as YFSETQ. In nucleotides, the CDR3 is TGCGCCAGCACTCGAGTCTCCTACAATGAGCAGTTCTTC. This gives the protein CASTRVSYNEQFF.

J is TRBJ2-7 and V is TRBV2; D is perhaps TRBD1 or TRBD2 (5 bases each). Trimming cost V 1 base and J 6 bases, with 10 bases left between them. Germline V gives CDR1 SNHLY, CDR2 FYNNEI. This CDR3 has 13 amino acids. CDR3 residues: CASSEEAGTEQYF. CDR3 sequence (DNA): TGTGCCAGCAGTGAAGAGGCAGGGACCGAGCAGTACTTC.

The V call is TRBV5-1, the J call TRBJ2-5; TRBD1 is a possible D gene (5 bases). Germline assignment: CDR1 SGHRS and CDR2 YFSETQ. The CDR3 spans 14 residues. Trimming shortened V by 2 bases and J by 5 bases, and 13 bases separated the two germline ends. CDR3 DNA: TGCGCCAGCAGCTTCACCAGGGTTGGGGAGACCCAGTACTTC. This encodes CASSFTRVGETQYF.

The sample holds a few counts of this clonotype. V usage is TRBV9 and J usage is TRBJ2-7; D is unclear. Trimming took off 0 bases at V and 2 bases at J, with 12 bases between the two ends. The CDR3 consists of 15 residues. Germline V CDR1 and CDR2: SGDLS, YYNGEE. The CDR3 loop reads CASSVGTATAYEQYF. CDR3 nucleotide sequence: TGTGCCAGCAGCGTAGGGACCGCCACAGCCTACGAGCAGTACTTC.

The chain links TRBV5-1 to TRBJ2-2; 10 bases fit TRBD2. CDR3 length equals 17 residues. The germline gives CDR1 SGHRS, CDR2 YFSETQ. V dropped 4 bases and J dropped 6; count of bases not matched to a gene: 12. The CDR3 DNA is TGCGCCAGCAGCACCCGCTGGAACCTAGCGGGGGCCGGGGAGCTGTTTTTT. Translating gives CASSTRWNLAGAGELFF. Variable domain in full (rest from reference TRBV5-1 and TRBJ2-2): KAGVTQTPRYLIKTRGQQVTLSCSPISGHRSVSWYQQTPGQGLQFLFEYFSETQRNKGNFPGRFSGRQFSNSRSEMNVSTLELGDSALYLCASSTRWNLAGAGELFFGEGSRLTVL.

V usage is TRBV24-1 and J usage is TRBJ2-1, with 9 bases aligning to TRBD1. The V gene's germline CDR1 is KGHDR and CDR2 SFDVKD. V dropped 2 bases and J dropped 9; count of bases not matched to a gene: 13. The CDR3 has 17 amino acids. The CDR3 DNA follows: TGTGCCACCAGTGATTATCCGGGACAGGGAACGGGGGGTGAGCAGTTCTTC. It encodes CATSDYPGQGTGGEQFF.

The rearrangement links TRBV5-5 to TRBJ2-3; a weak D match, TRBD1 (8 bases). The CDR3 has 15 amino acids. V was trimmed by 4 bases and J by 10 bases, leaving 22 bases between them. Germline V lookup: CDR1 SGHKS, CDR2 YYEKEE (reference sequence). The CDR3 bases are TGTGCCAGCAGCCTAGGACAGGGAGGGGGTTTGGCGCAGTATTTT. This translates into CASSLGQGGGLAQYF.

The chain links TRBV18 to TRBJ2-1; TRBD2 aligns across 8 bases. After removal of 3 bases from V and 6 bases from J, the junction contained 10 bases not matched to a gene. The CDR3 covers 16 residues. CDR1 KGHSH and CDR2 LQKENI come from the germline V gene. The DNA of the CDR3 is TGTGCCAGCTCACCGAGGGGGAGCGGGGGCGGCAATGAGCAGTTCTTC. This translates into CASSPRGSGGGNEQFF. The complete variable domain, with remaining parts taken from reference TRBV18 and TRBJ2-1, reads NAGVMQNPRHLVRRRGQEARLRCSPMKGHSHVYWYRQLPEEGLKFMVYLQKENIIDESGMPKERFSAEFPKEGPSILRIQQVVRGDSAAYFCASSPRGSGGGNEQFFGPGTRLTVL.

The chain combines TRBV7-6 with TRBJ2-7, with D perhaps TRBD2 (6 bases). Trimming removed 4 bases from V and 2 bases from J, with 18 bases in between. From germline, CDR1 is SGHVS and CDR2 FNYEAQ. This CDR3 contains 16 residues. Written as DNA, the CDR3 is TGTGCCAGCAGCTCACCAATGGCGGGGCGAGCCTACGAGCAGTACTTC. This encodes CASSSPMAGRAYEQYF. Filled out from reference TRBV7-6 and TRBJ2-7, the complete variable domain reads GAGVSQSPRYKVTKRGQDVALRCDPISGHVSLYWYRQALGQGPEFLTYFNYEAQQDKSGLPNDRFSAERPEGSISTLTIQRTEQRDSAMYRCASSSPMAGRAYEQYFGPGTRLTVT.

This clonotype came up many times. This chain links TRBV7-2 with TRBJ1-5, with D perhaps TRBD1 (5 bases). The germline V gene encodes CDR1 SGHTA and CDR2 FQGNSA. This CDR3 is built from 14 residues. Trimming stripped 3 bases from V and 6 bases from J, with 12 bases between. The CDR3 sequence: CASSFFGAVQPQHF. As DNA, the CDR3 is TGTGCCAGCAGCTTCTTCGGGGCGGTTCAGCCCCAGCATTTT.